This is a list of T cell receptor beta chains from one sample in a study of a mutant IDH1 vaccine in newly diagnosed glioma. The protocol was immunoSEQ multiplex PCR, while the TCRdb copy is restricted to in-frame clones and leaves out a portion. The sample shows 25,000 to 35,000 clones, approximately 91% of them seen only once. This specimen consisted of PBMCs, obtained from a glioma patient treated with radiotherapy, temozolomide or both. The receptor set was obtained from a woman aged 40 to 49 with glioma. CDR3s include the opening cysteine and the closing phenylalanine or tryptophan. D genes are given only for firm matches. Size values are once, few and many counts, or a class for expanded clones, and some rows have none.

NA | TRBJ2-1 | TRBV7-9 | NA | CASRGLERGSSYNEQFF | TGTGCCAGCAGAGGTCTTGAGAGGGGGAGCTCCTACAATGAGCAGTTCTTC
NA | TRBJ1-1 | TRBV6-6 | few | CASSFPRGYPEAFF | TGTGCCAGCAGCTTCCCTAGGGGGTACCCTGAAGCTTTCTTT
NA | TRBJ1-1 | TRBV7-2 | once | CASSLEGLGAFF | TGTGCCAGCAGCTTAGAAGGATTGGGAGCTTTCTTT
NA | TRBJ2-2 | TRBV2 | NA | CASRTERNTGELFF | TGTGCCAGCAGGACAGAACGGAACACCGGGGAGCTGTTTTTT
NA | TRBJ2-1 | TRBV5-1 | NA | CASSLSGSSYNEQFF | TGCGCCAGCAGCTTGAGCGGGTCCTCCTACAATGAGCAGTTCTTC
TRBD2 | TRBJ2-1 | TRBV6-5 | once | CASSYLRLADNEQFF | TGTGCCAGCAGTTACCTAAGGCTAGCGGACAATGAGCAGTTCTTC
NA | TRBJ1-3 | TRBV10-3 | once | CAISEWTANSGNTIYF | TGTGCCATCAGTGAGTGGACAGCAAACTCTGGAAACACCATATATTTT
TRBD1 | TRBJ1-2 | TRBV7-9 | NA | CASSLIPDRGLLNYGYTF | TGTGCCAGCAGCTTAATTCCGGACAGGGGGCTGCTAAACTATGGCTACACCTTC
NA | TRBJ2-7 | TRBV29-1 | NA | CSVPRGTEQYF | TGCAGCGTGCCTAGGGGGACCGAGCAGTACTTC
TRBD1 | TRBJ2-1 | TRBV18 | NA | CASSTTGGANNEQFF | TGTGCCAGCTCTACCACAGGGGGCGCGAACAATGAGCAGTTCTTC
NA | TRBJ1-4 | TRBV21-1 | NA | CASSKGSAPNEKLFF | TGTGCCAGCAGCAAAGGGTCAGCGCCTAATGAAAAACTGTTTTTT
NA | TRBJ2-7 | TRBV11-2 | NA | CASSLSGPLYEQYF | TGTGCCAGCAGCTTATCAGGGCCTCTCTACGAGCAGTACTTC
NA | TRBJ1-1 | TRBV5-1 | NA | CASSLSGRTNTEAFF | TGCGCCAGCAGCTTGAGTGGGCGGACGAACACTGAAGCTTTCTTT
NA | TRBJ2-1 | TRBV27 | NA | CASSPIPGREQFF | TGTGCCAGCAGTCCCATCCCCGGGAGAGAGCAGTTCTTC
NA | TRBJ2-6 | TRBV19 | NA | CASMKLSGANVLTF | TGTGCCAGTATGAAGCTCTCTGGGGCCAACGTCCTGACTTTC
NA | TRBJ1-5 | TRBV15 | NA | CATSRDQGLNQPQHF | TGTGCCACCAGCAGAGACCAGGGGCTCAATCAGCCCCAGCATTTT
NA | TRBJ1-6 | TRBV7-9 | once | CASSLTGNNSPLHF | TGTGCCAGCAGCCTAACCGGGAACAATTCACCCCTCCACTTT
NA | TRBJ1-5 | TRBV6-1 | NA | CASSEPMGGNQPQHF | TGTGCCAGCAGTGAACCGATGGGTGGCAATCAGCCCCAGCATTTT
NA | TRBJ2-3 | TRBV4-2 | NA | CASSQEGQRRDTQYF | TGTGCCAGCAGCCAAGAAGGGCAGAGAAGAGATACGCAGTATTTT
TRBD2 | TRBJ2-1 | TRBV25-1 | NA | CASSDFSGGGYNEQFF | TGTGCCAGCAGTGACTTTAGCGGGGGAGGTTACAATGAGCAGTTCTTC
NA | TRBJ2-7 | TRBV21-1 | NA | CASSKPDGDSYEQYF | TGTGCCAGCAGCAAACCCGACGGGGACTCCTACGAGCAGTACTTC
TRBD1 | TRBJ2-7 | TRBV19 | NA | CASSSRGTGTYEQYF | TGTGCCAGTAGTTCCCGCGGGACAGGCACCTACGAGCAGTACTTC
NA | TRBJ2-3 | TRBV4-1 | NA | CASSHVSSDTQYF | TGCGCCAGCAGCCATGTCTCGTCGGATACGCAGTATTTT
NA | TRBJ1-1 | TRBV5-1 | NA | CASSLGGMNTEAFF | TGCGCCAGCAGCTTGGGAGGTATGAACACTGAAGCTTTCTTT
TRBD2 | TRBJ2-3 | TRBV9 | NA | CASSVRPSGRDGTDTQYF | TGTGCCAGCAGCGTTAGGCCTAGCGGGAGGGACGGCACAGATACGCAGTATTTT
TRBD2 | TRBJ2-3 | TRBV9 | NA | CASSETSGGPGDTQYF | TGTGCCAGCAGCGAGACTAGCGGGGGCCCCGGAGATACGCAGTATTTT
NA | TRBJ2-7 | TRBV30 | NA | CAWSAGLFYEQYF | TGTGCCTGGAGTGCGGGGTTATTCTACGAGCAGTACTTC
NA | TRBJ2-7 | TRBV23-1 | NA | CASSQASDEQYF | TGCGCCAGCAGTCAAGCCTCGGACGAGCAGTACTTC
NA | TRBJ2-1 | TRBV30 | NA | CAWSLGGNEQFF | TGTGCCTGGAGTCTTGGGGGCAATGAGCAGTTCTTC
NA | TRBJ2-1 | TRBV7-2 | once | CASSEAGYNEQFF | TGTGCCAGCAGCGAGGCGGGGTACAATGAGCAGTTCTTC
NA | TRBJ2-2 | TRBV6-5 | NA | CASSYFPMGTGELFF | TGTGCCAGCAGTTACTTCCCTATGGGCACCGGGGAGCTGTTTTTT
NA | TRBJ1-4 | TRBV7-9 | NA | CASSLAAGRQGYEKLFF | TGTGCCAGCAGCTTAGCGGCAGGGCGGCAAGGTTATGAAAAACTGTTTTTT
TRBD1 | TRBJ2-7 | TRBV7-2 | NA | CASSSRGQGTYEQYF | TGTGCCAGCAGCTCGCGGGGACAGGGTACCTACGAGCAGTACTTC
TRBD1 | TRBJ2-1 | TRBV10-1 | NA | CASSEGGTVNEQFF | TGCGCCAGCAGTGAAGGGGGCACAGTGAATGAGCAGTTCTTC
NA | TRBJ1-2 | TRBV6-5 | NA | CASSFRGGANNYGYTF | TGTGCCAGCAGTTTTCGCGGCGGCGCTAATAACTATGGCTACACCTTC
NA | TRBJ2-7 | TRBV18 | NA | CASSPDSLSYEQYF | TGTGCCAGCTCTCCGGACAGCCTTTCCTACGAGCAGTACTTC
NA | TRBJ2-3 | TRBV25-1 | NA | CASSDSGSHTQYF | TGTGCCAGCAGTGATTCAGGATCTCATACGCAGTATTTT
NA | TRBJ1-4 | TRBV7-8 | NA | CASRVGTHDEKLFF | TGTGCCAGCAGGGTAGGGACGCATGATGAAAAACTGTTTTTT
NA | TRBJ1-5 | TRBV5-1 | NA | CASSLDGANQPQHF | TGCGCCAGCAGCTTGGACGGGGCCAATCAGCCCCAGCATTTT
TRBD1 | TRBJ1-1 | TRBV6-1 | NA | CAAGPQGGTEAFF | TGTGCCGCAGGGCCACAGGGGGGCACTGAAGCTTTCTTT
TRBD1 | TRBJ2-1 | TRBV13 | NA | CASSLGTGEASNEQFF | TGTGCCAGCAGCTTAGGGACAGGGGAGGCCTCCAATGAGCAGTTCTTC
NA | TRBJ2-7 | TRBV7-8 | NA | CASSSRTNYEQYF | TGTGCCAGCAGCTCGAGGACAAACTACGAGCAGTACTTC
NA | TRBJ2-7 | TRBV5-1 | NA | CASSLTAGSYEQYF | TGCGCCAGCAGCTTGACGGCAGGGAGCTACGAGCAGTACTTC
TRBD1 | TRBJ1-5 | TRBV6-6 | NA | CASIDRGTSNQPQHF | TGTGCCAGCATTGACAGGGGGACGAGCAATCAGCCCCAGCATTTT
TRBD2 | TRBJ2-1 | TRBV4-1 | NA | CASSQDWERAGAGEQFF | TGCGCCAGCAGCCAAGATTGGGAAAGGGCGGGAGCTGGCGAGCAGTTCTTC
NA | TRBJ1-1 | TRBV5-4 | once | CASSREIGTVNTEAFF | TGTGCCAGCAGCCGCGAAATCGGGACCGTCAACACTGAAGCTTTCTTT
NA | TRBJ2-7 | TRBV7-9 | NA | CASSLPKQGSEQYF | TGTGCCAGCAGCTTACCCAAACAGGGATCCGAGCAGTACTTC
TRBD2 | TRBJ2-7 | TRBV5-1 | few | CASSSLGVAGEQYF | TGCGCCAGCAGCTCGCTGGGGGTAGCGGGCGAGCAGTACTTC
TRBD2 | TRBJ2-5 | TRBV15 | NA | CATSRDRGGETQYF | TGTGCCACCAGCAGAGACCGGGGGGGCGAGACCCAGTACTTC
TRBD2 | TRBJ2-7 | TRBV19 | NA | CASSYLAGAYEQYF | TGTGCCAGTAGTTACCTAGCGGGAGCCTACGAGCAGTACTTC
TRBD1 | TRBJ2-1 | TRBV27 | NA | CASRQVRTGSGEQFF | TGTGCCAGCAGGCAGGTGAGGACAGGGTCCGGTGAGCAGTTCTTC
TRBD2 | TRBJ2-2 | TRBV19 | NA | CASSIGRGKNTGELFF | TGTGCCAGTAGTATAGGGCGGGGGAAGAACACCGGGGAGCTGTTTTTT
NA | TRBJ2-5 | TRBV7-8 | NA | CASSLARGGTKETQYF | TGTGCCAGCAGCTTAGCAAGGGGGGGCACCAAAGAGACCCAGTACTTC
NA | TRBJ2-5 | TRBV10-1 | few | CASSEIMGGTETQYF | TGCGCCAGCAGTGAAATTATGGGGGGAACGGAGACCCAGTACTTC
NA | TRBJ1-1 | TRBV11-2 | NA | CASSLDSRTPKTEPKEAFF | TGTGCCAGCAGCTTAGATTCTCGGACACCTAAGACGGAGCCAAAAGAAGCTTTCTTT